The present T cell receptor beta chain was sequenced within a study of T cells in Graves' hyperthyroidism and ophthalmopathy. Study in general: Peripheral blood draws took place at initial diagnosis, ahead of any treatment. Study results and limitations: Most clonotypes expanded in thyroid above 0.001 were likewise present in blood.

This clonotype was detected only a few times. The antigen remains unidentified. Amplified regions were TCR beta CDR3 sequences from RNA transcripts. Initially, a first-round RT-PCR of the TCR CDR3 employed the HTBI primer set. Each CDR3 protein is one row after TCRdb ran MiXCR on the multiplex PCR reads. The sample yields fewer than 750,000 distinct CDR3 sequences, approximately 15% seen once. The CDR3 spans 15 residues. Germline lookup yields CDR1 MNHNS and CDR2 SASEGT. V was trimmed by 6 bases and J by 5 bases, leaving 17 bases between them. Exclusion criteria comprised uncontrolled infection, other autoimmune disease, pregnancy or lactation. Used for diagnoses were clinical symptoms, serum thyroxine and TRAb, thyroid ultrasound and orbital computed tomography.

The source material was blood. The chain joins TRBV6-1 to TRBJ2-4; TRBD1 might be the D (5 bases). This TCR derives from a woman aged 45-60 years with Graves' ophthalmopathy. This CDR3 is CASSRTAGPENIQYF. CDR3 bases: TGTGCCAGCAGCCGAACGGCAGGGCCGGAAAACATTCAGTACTTC.